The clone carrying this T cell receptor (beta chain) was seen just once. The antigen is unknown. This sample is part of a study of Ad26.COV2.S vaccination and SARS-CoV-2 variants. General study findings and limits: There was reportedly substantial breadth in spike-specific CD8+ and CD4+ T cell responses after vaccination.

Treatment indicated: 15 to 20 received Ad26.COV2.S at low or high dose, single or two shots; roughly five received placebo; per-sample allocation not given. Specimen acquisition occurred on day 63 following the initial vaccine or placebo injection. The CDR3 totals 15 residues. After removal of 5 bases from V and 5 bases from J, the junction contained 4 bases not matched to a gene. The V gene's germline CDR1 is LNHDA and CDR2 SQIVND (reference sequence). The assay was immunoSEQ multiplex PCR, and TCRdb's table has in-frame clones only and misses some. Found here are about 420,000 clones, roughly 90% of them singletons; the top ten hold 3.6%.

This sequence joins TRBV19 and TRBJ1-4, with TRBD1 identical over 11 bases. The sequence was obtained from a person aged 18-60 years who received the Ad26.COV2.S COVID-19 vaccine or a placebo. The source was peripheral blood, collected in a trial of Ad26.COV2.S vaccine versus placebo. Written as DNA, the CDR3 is TGTGCCAGTAGTGACCGGACAGGGGGCAATGAAAAACTGTTTTTT. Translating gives CASSDRTGGNEKLFF.